Listed here are 23 T cell receptor beta chains from one sample, sequenced in a study of shared T cell receptors in the human thymus. The assay was immunoSEQ multiplex PCR, and TCRdb's table has in-frame clones only and misses some. This table holds more than 550,000 clones, 70% to 90% found once. A further study also used this sample, focusing on human thymus T cells.

The sample was thymocytes. The source of these receptors is a boy under two years old with a congenital heart defect.

CDR3 loop: CASSQGSGATYGYTF. The CDR3 DNA is TGCGCCAGCAGCCAAGGAAGCGGCGCCACATATGGCTACACCTTC. The chain employs TRBV4-3 and TRBJ1-2; D ambiguous. Germline-derived CDR1 and CDR2 are LGHNA and YSLEER. The CDR3 totals 15 residues. Trimming stripped 1 base from V and 5 bases from J, with 14 bases between.

This rearrangement joins TRBV7-9 to TRBJ2-3; 10 nucleotides agree with TRBD1. The germline CDR1 and CDR2 sequences are SEHNR and FQNEAQ (reference sequence). The ends lost 4 bases at V and 2 bases at J; junction bases unmatched: 9. The CDR3 sequence is 17 residues long. The CDR3 spells CASSSSGTGVDTDTQYF. CDR3 nucleotides: TGTGCCAGCAGCTCCTCGGGGACAGGGGTCGACACAGATACGCAGTATTTT.

This clone appeared a single time. The rearrangement joins TRBV5-1 to TRBJ2-3; TRBD2 agrees at 8 bases. After removal of 3 bases from V and 5 bases from J, the junction contained 14 bases not matched to a gene. CDR3 size: 17 residues. CDR1 is SGHRS, CDR2 YFSETQ, per germline. The CDR3 spells CASSWVCGGGKRDTQYF. In nucleotides, the CDR3 is TGCGCCAGCAGCTGGGTTTGTGGCGGGGGGAAGAGAGATACGCAGTATTTT.

The rearrangement links TRBV5-1 to TRBJ2-3; D ambiguous. The V gene lost 0 bases and the J gene lost 0 bases, with 5 bases spanning the gap. Looked up from germline, CDR1 is SGHRS and CDR2 is YFSETQ. CDR3 length: 14 amino acids. The CDR3: CASSLAFSTDTQYF. CDR3 coding DNA: TGCGCCAGCAGCTTGGCTTTTAGCACAGATACGCAGTATTTT.

The rearrangement uses TRBV5-4 and TRBJ1-2; D unresolved. Germline CDR1 and CDR2: SGHNT and YYREEE (reference sequence). V lost 4 bases to trimming and J lost 1 base, with 11 bases between them. The CDR3 has 14 residues. In nucleotides, the CDR3 is TGTGCCAGCAGCCCAGGAGGTTTTAACTATGGCTACACCTTC. This codes for CASSPGGFNYGYTF.

V and J are TRBV12-5 and TRBJ2-1, with 8 bases fitting TRBD2. The CDR3 has 14 residues. V lost 0 bases to trimming and J lost 14 bases; unmatched junction nucleotides: 9. Germline CDR1 LGHNT, CDR2 FRNRAP. The CDR3 DNA sequence: TGTGCTAGTGGTTTGGTACCGAATAGCGGGAAGGAGTTCTTC. Translated, it gives CASGLVPNSGKEFF.

V is TRBV7-2 and J is TRBJ2-3; a weak D match, TRBD2 (5 bases). The CDR3 consists of 16 residues. Trimming removed 3 bases from V and 4 bases from J, with 17 bases in between. The germline CDR1 and CDR2 sequences are SGHTA and FQGNSA. The CDR3: CASSFPGAGISDTQYF. The CDR3 region has the DNA TGTGCCAGCAGCTTCCCTGGTGCGGGTATCTCAGATACGCAGTATTTT. The full variable domain, rest sourced from reference TRBV7-2 and TRBJ2-3, is GAGVSQSPSNKVTEKGKDVELRCDPISGHTALYWYRQSLGQGLEFLIYFQGNSAPDKSGLPSDRFSAERTGGSVSTLTIQRTQQEDSAVYLCASSFPGAGISDTQYFGPGTRLTVL.

This chain uses TRBV5-1 with TRBJ2-2; 8 nucleotides align to TRBD1. CDR1 SGHRS and CDR2 YFSETQ come from the germline V gene. The V gene end was trimmed by 3 bases and the J gene end by 4 bases; junction bases not matched to a gene: 8. This CDR3 region has 16 residues. The CDR3 DNA reads as TGCGCCAGCAGCTCGCCCGGGACAGGACCCACCGGGGAGCTGTTTTTT. Translating it yields CASSSPGTGPTGELFF.

This clone was recorded a few times. J is TRBJ2-1 and V is TRBV7-7; D is perhaps TRBD1 (5 bases). There are 16 residues in the CDR3. Germline V gene lookup returns CDR1 SSHAT and CDR2 FNYEAQ (reference sequence). Trimming took off 5 bases at V and 4 bases at J, with 18 bases between the two ends. The CDR3 DNA follows: TGTGCCAGCAGCCCGCAGGGTCTACTGACTTACAATGAGCAGTTCTTC. Its translation: CASSPQGLLTYNEQFF.

The chain carries TRBV4-3 and TRBJ2-5, with TRBD2 matching 12 bases. The CDR3 has 18 amino acids. V trimming: 0 bases; J trimming: 4 bases; junction bases outside the gene matches: 9. The V gene's germline CDR1 is LGHNA and CDR2 YSLEER. This CDR3 reads CASSQDPSGGAVSETQYF. CDR3 nucleotides: TGCGCCAGCAGCCAAGACCCTAGCGGGGGGGCAGTGTCAGAGACCCAGTACTTC.

CDR3 nucleotides: TGTGCCAGCAGCGTGACTAGGGACAGGGGGAGTGAGACCCAGTACTTC. Translating gives CASSVTRDRGSETQYF. This sequence joins TRBV9 and TRBJ2-5, with 11 bases that match TRBD1. This CDR3 region has 16 residues. Trimming removed 2 bases from V and 5 bases from J; junction bases left unmatched: 8. Per germline, CDR1 SGDLS and CDR2 YYNGEE.

The chain uses TRBV19 and TRBJ2-4; D is perhaps TRBD1 (6 bases). The CDR3 contains 18 residues. The germline V and J ends were trimmed by 7 bases and 0 bases, with 22 bases remaining between them. In germline, CDR1 is LNHDA, CDR2 SQIVND (reference sequence). The CDR3 protein is CASKLRGHPDLAKNIQYF. CDR3 DNA: TGTGCCAGTAAACTCCGGGGACATCCAGACCTAGCCAAAAACATTCAGTACTTC.

J is TRBJ1-2 and V is TRBV6-5; 8 positions match TRBD1. The V and J ends lost 2 bases and 4 bases, in that order; junction bases with no gene match: 9. CDR1 and CDR2 (germline): MNHEY, SVGAGI. This CDR3 is 16 amino acids long. The CDR3 loop reads CASSYGRGLFPYGYTF. For the CDR3, the DNA is TGTGCCAGCAGTTACGGCAGGGGGCTGTTCCCCTATGGCTACACCTTC.

This rearrangement joins TRBV15 to TRBJ2-6; D not certain. The CDR3 consists of 14 residues. The ends were cut back, 7 bases at V and 0 bases at J, with 7 bases in the middle. The V gene's germline CDR1 is LNHNV and CDR2 YYDKDF (reference sequence). The CDR3 region is CATKSDSGANVLTF. The CDR3 nucleotides are TGTGCCACCAAGAGCGACTCTGGGGCCAACGTCCTGACTTTC.

The gene calls are TRBV2 and TRBJ1-3; 9 bases align to TRBD1. Germline CDR1 and CDR2: SNHLY and FYNNEI. V was clipped by 10 bases and J by 2 bases; unmatched bases: 3. The CDR3 sequence is 13 residues long. CDR3 residues: CANGDRAGNTIYF. The DNA for the CDR3 is TGTGCCAACGGGGACAGGGCTGGAAACACCATATATTTT. The whole variable domain, filled in from reference TRBV2 and TRBJ1-3, reads EPEVTQTPSHQVTQMGQEVILRCVPISNHLYFYWYRQILGQKVEFLVSFYNNEISEKSEIFDDQFSVERPDGSNFTLKIRSTKLEDSAMYFCANGDRAGNTIYFGEGSWLTVV.

The V gene is TRBV6-6, the J gene TRBJ2-1; 8 bases fit TRBD2. Germline V gives CDR1 MNHNY, CDR2 SVGAGI (reference sequence). This CDR3 has 15 residues. The ends lost 2 bases at V and 7 bases at J; junction bases unmatched: 7. The CDR3: CASSYRREVRNEQFF. In DNA form, the CDR3 reads TGTGCCAGCAGTTACCGGCGGGAGGTGCGTAATGAGCAGTTCTTC.

The chain has TRBV5-1 and TRBJ2-2; D remains ambiguous. The CDR3 spans 15 residues. CDR1 and CDR2 from the germline V gene are SGHRS and YFSETQ. The V end lost 0 bases, the J end lost 1 base, and 7 bases lay between the germline ends. This CDR3 is CASSLGQVNTGELFF. CDR3 sequence (DNA): TGCGCCAGCAGCTTGGGTCAGGTGAACACCGGGGAGCTGTTTTTT. Supplemented by reference TRBV5-1 and TRBJ2-2, the full variable domain reads KAGVTQTPRYLIKTRGQQVTLSCSPISGHRSVSWYQQTPGQGLQFLFEYFSETQRNKGNFPGRFSGRQFSNSRSEMNVSTLELGDSALYLCASSLGQVNTGELFFGEGSRLTVL.

This sequence joins TRBV5-1 and TRBJ1-5, with D unclear. The CDR3 sequence is 14 residues long. V lost 0 bases and J lost 6, with 10 bases in between. Germline CDR1 is SGHRS and CDR2 is YFSETQ. The CDR3 nucleotides are TGCGCCAGCAGCTTGGAAGCAGGAAGTCAGCCCCAGCATTTT. It specifies CASSLEAGSQPQHF.

This chain links TRBV4-1 with TRBJ1-1; 7 bases line up with TRBD1. From germline, CDR1 is MGHRA and CDR2 YSYEKL. CDR3 size: 19 residues. The trim removed 1 base at V and 3 bases at J, leaving 17 bases unmatched. This CDR3 is CASSQVGGRGGSSHTEAFF. CDR3 DNA: TGCGCCAGCAGCCAAGTAGGGGGCCGCGGCGGCTCATCCCACACTGAAGCTTTCTTT.

This rearrangement joins TRBV15 to TRBJ2-3; possible D gene TRBD1, 5 bases. V lost 6 bases and J lost 4, with 23 bases in between. From germline, CDR1 is LNHNV and CDR2 YYDKDF (reference sequence). The CDR3 loop spans 17 amino acids. CDR3 nucleotide sequence: TGTGCCACCAGGATACTTAAGACAGTCCTAGGCCCAGATACGCAGTATTTT. Translating gives CATRILKTVLGPDTQYF.

The chain joins TRBV2 to TRBJ1-3, with 9 bases identical to TRBD1. The germline CDR1 and CDR2 sequences are SNHLY and FYNNEI. The J segment lost 2 bases and the V segment lost 6 bases, leaving 8 bases of the junction unmatched. This CDR3 region has 16 residues. The DNA of the CDR3 is TGTGCCAGCAGAGGGACAGGGAGGGTGGCTGGAAACACCATATATTTT. Its protein is CASRGTGRVAGNTIYF.

The genes are TRBV6-1 and TRBJ1-1; unclear D gene. V lost 3 bases and J 4 bases, leaving 6 bases between the germline ends. Germline V gene lookup returns CDR1 MNHNS and CDR2 SASEGT. This CDR3 has 12 residues. CDR3 sequence: CASSDSVTEAFF. The CDR3 region has the DNA TGTGCCAGCAGTGATTCTGTCACTGAAGCTTTCTTT.

The V gene is TRBV19, the J gene TRBJ1-5; D is possibly TRBD1 (6 bases). There are 14 residues in the CDR3. The V end lost 6 bases, the J end lost 6 bases, and 15 bases lay between the germline ends. Germline CDR1 is LNHDA and CDR2 is SQIVND (reference sequence). CDR3 in DNA: TGTGCCAGTAGAGCCTCGGACAGAGGTCAGCCCCAGCATTTT. Translating gives CASRASDRGQPQHF.